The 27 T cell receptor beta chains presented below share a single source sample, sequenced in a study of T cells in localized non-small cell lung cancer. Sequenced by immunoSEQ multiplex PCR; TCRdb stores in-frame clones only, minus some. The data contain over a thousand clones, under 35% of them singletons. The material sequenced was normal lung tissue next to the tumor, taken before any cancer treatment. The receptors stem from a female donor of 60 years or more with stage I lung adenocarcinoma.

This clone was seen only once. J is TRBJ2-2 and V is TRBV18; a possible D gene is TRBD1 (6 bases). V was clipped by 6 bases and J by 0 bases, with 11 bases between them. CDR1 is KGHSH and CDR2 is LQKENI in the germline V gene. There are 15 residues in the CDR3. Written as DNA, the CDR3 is TGTGCCAGCTCCCCCGGGACAACGAACACCGGGGAGCTGTTTTTT. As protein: CASSPGTTNTGELFF.

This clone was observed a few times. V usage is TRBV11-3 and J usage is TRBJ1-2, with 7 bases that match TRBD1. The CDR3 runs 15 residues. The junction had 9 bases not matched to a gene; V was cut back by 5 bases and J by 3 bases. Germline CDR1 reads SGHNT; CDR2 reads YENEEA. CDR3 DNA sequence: TGTGCCAGCAGCCAGGGGGGAGCAACACACTATGGCTACACCTTC. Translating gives CASSQGGATHYGYTF.

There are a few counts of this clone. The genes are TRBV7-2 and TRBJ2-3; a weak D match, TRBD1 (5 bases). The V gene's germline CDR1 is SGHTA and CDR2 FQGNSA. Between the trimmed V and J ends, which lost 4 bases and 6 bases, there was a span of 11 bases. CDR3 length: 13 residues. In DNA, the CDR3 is TGTGCCAGCAGCTCCGGACACGCGGATACGCAGTATTTT. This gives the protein CASSSGHADTQYF.

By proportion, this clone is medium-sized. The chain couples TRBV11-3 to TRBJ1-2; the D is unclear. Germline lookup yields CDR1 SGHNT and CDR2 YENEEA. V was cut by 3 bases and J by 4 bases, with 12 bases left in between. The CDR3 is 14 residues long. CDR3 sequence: CASSLDRAAYGYTF. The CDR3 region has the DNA TGTGCCAGCAGCTTGGATAGGGCAGCCTATGGCTACACCTTC.

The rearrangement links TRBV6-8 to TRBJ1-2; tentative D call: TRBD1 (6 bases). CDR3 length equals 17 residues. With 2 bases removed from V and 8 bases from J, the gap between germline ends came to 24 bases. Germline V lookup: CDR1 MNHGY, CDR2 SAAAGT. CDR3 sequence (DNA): TGTGCCAGCAGTTACGGTCCTGGGCAGGGACAAATCGGCGGCTACACCTTC. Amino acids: CASSYGPGQGQIGGYTF.

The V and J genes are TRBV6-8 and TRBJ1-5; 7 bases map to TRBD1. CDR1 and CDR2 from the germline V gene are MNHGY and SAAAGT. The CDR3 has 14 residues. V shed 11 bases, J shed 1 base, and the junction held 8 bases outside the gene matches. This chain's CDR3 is CAASTGDSNQPQHF. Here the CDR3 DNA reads TGTGCCGCCTCCACAGGGGACAGCAATCAGCCCCAGCATTTT.

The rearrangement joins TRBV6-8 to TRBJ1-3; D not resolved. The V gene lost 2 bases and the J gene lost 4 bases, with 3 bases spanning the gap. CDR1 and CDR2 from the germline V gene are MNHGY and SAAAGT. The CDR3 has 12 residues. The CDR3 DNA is TGTGCCAGCAGTTACGTGGGAAACACCATATATTTT. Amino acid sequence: CASSYVGNTIYF.

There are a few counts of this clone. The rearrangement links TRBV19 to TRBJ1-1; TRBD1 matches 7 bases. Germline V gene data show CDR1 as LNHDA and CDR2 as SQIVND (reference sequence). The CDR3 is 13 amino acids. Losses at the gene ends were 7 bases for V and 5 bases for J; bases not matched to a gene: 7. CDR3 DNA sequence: TGTGCCAGTACCCTCGGGACAGTAACTGAAGCTTTCTTT. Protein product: CASTLGTVTEAFF.

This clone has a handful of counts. CDR3: CASSVEEYNEQFF. The CDR3 DNA follows: TGTGCCAGCAGCGTAGAGGAATACAATGAGCAGTTCTTC. The V call is TRBV9, the J call TRBJ2-1; D is unclear. Trimming cost V 0 bases and J 4 bases, with 5 bases left between them. Per the germline V gene, CDR1 is SGDLS and CDR2 is YYNGEE. CDR3 length: 13 residues.

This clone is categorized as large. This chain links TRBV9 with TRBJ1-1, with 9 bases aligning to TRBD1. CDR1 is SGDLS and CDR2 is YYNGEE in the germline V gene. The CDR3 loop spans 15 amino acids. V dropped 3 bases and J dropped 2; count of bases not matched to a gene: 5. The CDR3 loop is CASSAMDRGNTEAFF. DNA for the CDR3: TGTGCCAGCAGCGCTATGGACAGGGGCAACACTGAAGCTTTCTTT.

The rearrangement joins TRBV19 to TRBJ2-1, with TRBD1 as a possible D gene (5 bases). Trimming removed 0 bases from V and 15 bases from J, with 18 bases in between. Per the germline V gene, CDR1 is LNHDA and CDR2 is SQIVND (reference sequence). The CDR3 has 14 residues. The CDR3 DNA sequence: TGTGCCAGTAGTATAGACCTACAGGCCACTATACTGTTCTTC. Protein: CASSIDLQATILFF.

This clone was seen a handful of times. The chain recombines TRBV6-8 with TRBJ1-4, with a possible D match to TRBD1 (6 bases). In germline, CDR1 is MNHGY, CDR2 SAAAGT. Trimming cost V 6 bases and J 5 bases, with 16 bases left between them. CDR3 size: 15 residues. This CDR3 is CASSPSGGLNEKLFF. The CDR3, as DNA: TGTGCCAGCAGCCCCTCGGGGGGCCTGAATGAAAAACTGTTTTTT.

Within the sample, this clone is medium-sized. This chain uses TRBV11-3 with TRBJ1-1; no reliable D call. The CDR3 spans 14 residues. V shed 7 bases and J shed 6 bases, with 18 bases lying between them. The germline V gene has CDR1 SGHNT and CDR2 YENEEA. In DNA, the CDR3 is TGTGCCAGCAACCCATTGACGTGGGCCCCTGAAGCTTTCTTT. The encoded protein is CASNPLTWAPEAFF. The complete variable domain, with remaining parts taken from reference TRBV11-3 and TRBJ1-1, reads EAGVVQSPRYKIIEKKQPVAFWCNPISGHNTLYWYLQNLGQGPELLIRYENEEAVDDSQLPKDRFSAERLKGVDSTLKIQPAELGDSAVYLCASNPLTWAPEAFFGQGTRLTVV.

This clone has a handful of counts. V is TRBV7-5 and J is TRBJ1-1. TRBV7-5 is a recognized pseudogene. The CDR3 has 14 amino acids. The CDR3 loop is CASSSPLGVRVAFF. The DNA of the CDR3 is TGTGCCAGCAGCTCCCCCCTTGGTGTCCGGGTAGCTTTCTTT.

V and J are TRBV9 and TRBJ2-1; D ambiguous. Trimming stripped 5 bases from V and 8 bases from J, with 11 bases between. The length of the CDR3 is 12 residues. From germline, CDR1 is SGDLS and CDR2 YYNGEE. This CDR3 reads CASRQAFYEQFF. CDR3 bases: TGTGCCAGCAGGCAGGCTTTCTATGAGCAGTTCTTC.

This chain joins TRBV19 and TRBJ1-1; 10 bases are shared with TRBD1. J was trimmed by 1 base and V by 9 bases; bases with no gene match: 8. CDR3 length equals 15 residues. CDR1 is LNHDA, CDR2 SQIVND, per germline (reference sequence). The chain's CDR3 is CARTDRGRGNTEAFF. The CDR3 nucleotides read TGTGCCAGAACCGACAGGGGGCGGGGGAACACTGAAGCTTTCTTT. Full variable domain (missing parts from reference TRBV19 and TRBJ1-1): DGGITQSPKYLFRKEGQNVTLSCEQNLNHDAMYWYRQDPGQGLRLIYYSQIVNDFQKGDIAEGYSVSREKKESFPLTVTSAQKNPTAFYLCARTDRGRGNTEAFFGQGTRLTVV.

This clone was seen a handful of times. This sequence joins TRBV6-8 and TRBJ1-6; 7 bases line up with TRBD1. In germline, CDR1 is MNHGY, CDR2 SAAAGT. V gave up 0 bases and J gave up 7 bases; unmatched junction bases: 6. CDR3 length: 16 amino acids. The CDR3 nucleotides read TGTGCCAGCAGTTACTCCGACAGGGTGCGGAATTCACCCCTCCACTTT. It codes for CASSYSDRVRNSPLHF.

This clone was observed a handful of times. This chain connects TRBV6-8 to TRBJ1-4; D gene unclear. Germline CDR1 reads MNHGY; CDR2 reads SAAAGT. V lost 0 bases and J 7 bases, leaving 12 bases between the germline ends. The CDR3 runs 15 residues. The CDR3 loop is CASSYSAGSGEKLFF. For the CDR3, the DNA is TGTGCCAGCAGTTACTCGGCAGGTTCGGGTGAAAAACTGTTTTTT.

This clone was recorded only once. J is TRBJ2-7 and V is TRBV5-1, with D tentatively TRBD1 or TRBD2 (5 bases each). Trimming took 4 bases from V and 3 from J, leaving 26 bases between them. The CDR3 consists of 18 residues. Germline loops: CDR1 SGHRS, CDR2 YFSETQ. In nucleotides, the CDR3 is TGCGCCAGCAGCCCCGGTGGGGGAAAAACCTCCAACTACTACGAGCAGTACTTC. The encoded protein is CASSPGGGKTSNYYEQYF.

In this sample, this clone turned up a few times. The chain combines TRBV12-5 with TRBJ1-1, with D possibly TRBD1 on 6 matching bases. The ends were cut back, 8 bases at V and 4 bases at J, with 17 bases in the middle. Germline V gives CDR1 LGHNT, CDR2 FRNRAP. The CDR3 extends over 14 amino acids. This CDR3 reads CASSFSRGGTEAFF. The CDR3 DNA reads TGTGCTAGTTCGTTTAGCAGGGGCGGCACTGAAGCTTTCTTT. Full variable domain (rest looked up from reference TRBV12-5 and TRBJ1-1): DARVTQTPRHKVTEMGQEVTMRCQPILGHNTVFWYRQTMMQGLELLAYFRNRAPLDDSGMPKDRFSAEMPDATLATLKIQPSEPRDSAVYFCASSFSRGGTEAFFGQGTRLTVV.

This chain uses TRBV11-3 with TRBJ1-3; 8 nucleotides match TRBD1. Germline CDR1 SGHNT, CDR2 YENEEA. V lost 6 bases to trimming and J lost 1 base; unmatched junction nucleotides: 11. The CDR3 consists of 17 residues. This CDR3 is CASSRHRGTASGNTIYF. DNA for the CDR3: TGTGCCAGCAGTCGACACAGGGGGACGGCTTCTGGAAACACCATATATTTT.

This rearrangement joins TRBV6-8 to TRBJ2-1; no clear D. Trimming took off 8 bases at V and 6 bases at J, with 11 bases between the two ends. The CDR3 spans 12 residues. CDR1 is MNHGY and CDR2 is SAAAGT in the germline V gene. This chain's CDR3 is CASCARVNEQFF. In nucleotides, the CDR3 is TGTGCCAGCTGCGCACGGGTCAATGAGCAGTTCTTC.

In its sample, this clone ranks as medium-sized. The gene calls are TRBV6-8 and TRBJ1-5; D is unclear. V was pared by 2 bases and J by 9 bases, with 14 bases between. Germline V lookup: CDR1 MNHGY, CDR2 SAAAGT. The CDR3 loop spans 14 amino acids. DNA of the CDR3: TGTGCCAGCAGTTACCTTTCCACAATCGGGCCCCAGCATTTT. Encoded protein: CASSYLSTIGPQHF.

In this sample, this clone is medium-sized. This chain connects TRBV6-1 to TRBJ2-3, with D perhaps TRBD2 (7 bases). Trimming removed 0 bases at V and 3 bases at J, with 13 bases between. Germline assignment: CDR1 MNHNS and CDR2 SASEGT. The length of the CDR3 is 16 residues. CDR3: CASSEARGGLTDTQYF. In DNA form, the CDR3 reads TGTGCCAGCAGTGAAGCGCGCGGGGGCTTAACAGATACGCAGTATTTT.

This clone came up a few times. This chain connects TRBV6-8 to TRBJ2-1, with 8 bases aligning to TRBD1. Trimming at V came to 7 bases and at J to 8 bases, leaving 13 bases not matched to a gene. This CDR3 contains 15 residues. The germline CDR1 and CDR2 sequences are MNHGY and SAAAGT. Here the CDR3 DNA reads TGTGCCAGCACCCGAACGATGACAGGGGCGGATGAGCAGTTCTTC. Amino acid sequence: CASTRTMTGADEQFF.

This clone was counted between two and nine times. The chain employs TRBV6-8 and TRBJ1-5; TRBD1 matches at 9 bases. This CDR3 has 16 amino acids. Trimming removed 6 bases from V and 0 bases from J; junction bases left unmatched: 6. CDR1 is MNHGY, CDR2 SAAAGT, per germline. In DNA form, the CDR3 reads TGTGCCAGCAGAGAGGGGACAGGGTATAGCAATCAGCCCCAGCATTTT. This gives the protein CASREGTGYSNQPQHF.

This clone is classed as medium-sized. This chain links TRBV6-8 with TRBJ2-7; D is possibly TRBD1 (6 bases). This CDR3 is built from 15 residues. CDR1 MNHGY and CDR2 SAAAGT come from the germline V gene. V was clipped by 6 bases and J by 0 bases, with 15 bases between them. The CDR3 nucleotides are TGTGCCAGCAGCGGGGACACGCCGAGCTCCTACGAGCAGTACTTC. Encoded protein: CASSGDTPSSYEQYF.